This is a list of T cell receptor beta chains from one sample in a study of T cells in Graves' hyperthyroidism and ophthalmopathy. MiXCR, applied by TCRdb to the multiplex PCR reads, yields one record per CDR3 protein. Here the sample spans fewer than 450,000 distinct CDR3 sequences, 15% to 20% being singletons. Sequenced material: blood. These receptors originate from a woman under 40 with Graves' hyperthyroidism that later progressed to Graves' ophthalmopathy. Each CDR3 is given with its conserved first and last residue. The D gene is left open where the match is weak. Some rows have no size entry. The others give once, few or many, or a class for an expanded clone.

D gene: TRBD1
J gene: TRBJ2-7
clone size: many
V gene: TRBV20-1
CDR3 protein: CSASKGQGTHEQYF
CDR3 DNA: TGCAGTGCTAGTAAAGGACAGGGGACCCACGAGCAGTACTTC

D gene: NA
J gene: TRBJ2-3
clone size: many
V gene: TRBV2
CDR3 protein: CASNFMQRTDTQYF
CDR3 DNA: TGTGCCAGCAATTTCATGCAGAGAACAGATACGCAGTATTTT

D gene: NA
J gene: TRBJ2-1
clone size: NA
V gene: TRBV19
CDR3 protein: CASSIRDNSYNEQFF
CDR3 DNA: TGTGCCAGTAGTATACGGGATAACTCCTACAATGAGCAGTTCTTC

D gene: NA
J gene: TRBJ2-7
clone size: many
V gene: TRBV7-9
CDR3 protein: CASSLMALIGEQYF
CDR3 DNA: TGTGCCAGCAGCTTAATGGCGCTTATCGGCGAGCAGTACTTC

D gene: TRBD2
J gene: TRBJ2-3
clone size: many
V gene: TRBV12-3/TRBV12-4
CDR3 protein: CASGGSGGPRDTQYF
CDR3 DNA: TGTGCCAGCGGGGGTAGCGGGGGACCAAGGGATACGCAGTATTTT

D gene: NA
J gene: TRBJ1-1
clone size: NA
V gene: TRBV19
CDR3 protein: CASSPVAVFLRAFF
CDR3 DNA: TGTGCCAGTAGTCCGGTCGCGGTGTTCTTACGGGCTTTCTTT

D gene: TRBD2
J gene: TRBJ2-5
clone size: many
V gene: TRBV7-9
CDR3 protein: CASPPRTSGRGKETQYF
CDR3 DNA: TGTGCCAGCCCCCCGCGTACTAGCGGGAGAGGGAAGGAGACCCAGTACTTC

D gene: NA
J gene: TRBJ2-3
clone size: many
V gene: TRBV28
CDR3 protein: CASSFGRTGTDTQYF
CDR3 DNA: TGTGCCAGCAGTTTCGGACGGACTGGCACAGATACGCAGTATTTT

D gene: NA
J gene: TRBJ2-3
clone size: many
V gene: TRBV3-1
CDR3 protein: CASSLSSREGVTDTQYF
CDR3 DNA: TGTGCCAGCAGCCTGTCCTCCCGGGAAGGAGTCACAGATACGCAGTATTTT

D gene: TRBD2
J gene: TRBJ2-1
clone size: many
V gene: TRBV28
CDR3 protein: CASSSGLAGGVRDEQFF
CDR3 DNA: TGTGCCAGCAGTTCGGGACTAGCGGGAGGGGTTCGGGATGAGCAGTTCTTC

D gene: NA
J gene: TRBJ2-1
clone size: NA
V gene: TRBV28
CDR3 protein: CASSLEAGGNEQFF
CDR3 DNA: TGTGCCAGCAGCTTAGAGGCAGGGGGGAATGAGCAGTTCTTC

D gene: NA
J gene: TRBJ1-1
clone size: few
V gene: TRBV12-3/TRBV12-4
CDR3 protein: CASSSPAGRGKDTEAFF
CDR3 DNA: TGTGCCAGCAGTTCACCCGCGGGCAGGGGTAAGGACACTGAAGCTTTCTTT

D gene: TRBD2
J gene: TRBJ2-5
clone size: NA
V gene: TRBV28
CDR3 protein: CASSSPGLAGPLKETQYF
CDR3 DNA: TGTGCCAGCAGTTCTCCGGGACTAGCGGGGCCTCTAAAAGAGACCCAGTACTTC

D gene: TRBD2
J gene: TRBJ2-7
clone size: many
V gene: TRBV28
CDR3 protein: CASSLGPSGRAYEQYF
CDR3 DNA: TGTGCCAGCAGTTTAGGTCCTAGCGGGAGGGCCTACGAGCAGTACTTC

D gene: TRBD2
J gene: TRBJ2-1
clone size: many
V gene: TRBV7-9
CDR3 protein: CASSLPLSGGSSYNEQFF
CDR3 DNA: TGTGCCAGCAGCCTCCCCTTGTCGGGGGGGAGCTCCTACAATGAGCAGTTCTTC

D gene: NA
J gene: TRBJ2-1
clone size: few
V gene: TRBV18
CDR3 protein: CASSPQTGLSSYNEQFF
CDR3 DNA: TGTGCCAGCTCACCACAGACAGGCCTGAGCTCCTACAATGAGCAGTTCTTC

D gene: NA
J gene: TRBJ1-6
clone size: few
V gene: TRBV27
CDR3 protein: CASALERYTNSPLHF
CDR3 DNA: TGTGCCAGCGCCCTCGAGCGGTACACTAATTCACCCCTCCACTTT

D gene: TRBD1
J gene: TRBJ2-7
clone size: many
V gene: TRBV27
CDR3 protein: CASSLEGAGYEQYF
CDR3 DNA: TGTGCCAGCAGTTTAGAGGGGGCGGGCTACGAGCAGTACTTC

D gene: TRBD2
J gene: TRBJ2-5
clone size: NA
V gene: TRBV20-1
CDR3 protein: CSAPGLAGGMYF
CDR3 DNA: TGCAGTGCCCCGGGACTAGCGGGAGGAATGTACTTC

D gene: TRBD1
J gene: TRBJ2-5
clone size: many
V gene: TRBV29-1
CDR3 protein: CSGGQGQETQYF
CDR3 DNA: TGCAGCGGTGGACAGGGACAGGAGACCCAGTACTTC

D gene: NA
J gene: TRBJ1-4
clone size: many
V gene: TRBV28
CDR3 protein: CASSFPAGVNEKLFF
CDR3 DNA: TGTGCCAGCAGTTTCCCAGCCGGGGTTAATGAAAAACTGTTTTTT

D gene: NA
J gene: TRBJ2-7
clone size: NA
V gene: TRBV4-1
CDR3 protein: CASSYLGGGSYEQYF
CDR3 DNA: TGCGCCAGCAGCTACCTAGGCGGAGGCTCCTACGAGCAGTACTTC

D gene: TRBD1
J gene: TRBJ2-2
clone size: many
V gene: TRBV20-1
CDR3 protein: CSALQGAHDGELFF
CDR3 DNA: TGCAGTGCTTTACAGGGGGCGCACGACGGGGAGCTGTTTTTT

D gene: NA
J gene: TRBJ1-2
clone size: NA
V gene: TRBV29-1
CDR3 protein: CSVLEGTATNYGYTF
CDR3 DNA: TGCAGCGTGCTGGAAGGGACGGCCACTAACTATGGCTACACCTTC

D gene: NA
J gene: TRBJ1-2
clone size: NA
V gene: TRBV20-1
CDR3 protein: CSVPARANYGYTF
CDR3 DNA: TGCAGTGTCCCGGCCAGAGCTAACTATGGCTACACCTTC

D gene: NA
J gene: TRBJ1-6
clone size: many
V gene: TRBV2
CDR3 protein: CASTTPSKYNSPLHF
CDR3 DNA: TGTGCCAGCACCACACCCTCCAAATATAATTCACCCCTCCACTTT

D gene: NA
J gene: TRBJ1-2
clone size: few
V gene: TRBV6-5
CDR3 protein: CASSYGASNHGYTF
CDR3 DNA: TGTGCCAGCAGTTACGGGGCGTCAAACCATGGCTACACCTTC

D gene: NA
J gene: TRBJ1-2
clone size: many
V gene: TRBV27
CDR3 protein: CASSFQPEATSGYTF
CDR3 DNA: TGTGCCAGCAGTTTTCAGCCGGAGGCTACTAGTGGCTACACCTTC

D gene: NA
J gene: TRBJ1-4
clone size: few
V gene: TRBV30
CDR3 protein: CAWLGGGASSNEKLFF
CDR3 DNA: TGTGCCTGGTTGGGAGGGGGGGCGAGTTCTAATGAAAAACTGTTTTTT

D gene: TRBD2
J gene: TRBJ2-1
clone size: many
V gene: TRBV27
CDR3 protein: CASSPPRAGGPDEQFF
CDR3 DNA: TGTGCCAGCAGTCCCCCTCGGGCGGGAGGGCCCGACGAGCAGTTCTTC

D gene: TRBD2
J gene: TRBJ2-3
clone size: few
V gene: TRBV4-1
CDR3 protein: CASSQVKSGASTDTQYF
CDR3 DNA: TGCGCCAGCAGCCAAGTCAAGAGCGGGGCCAGCACAGATACGCAGTATTTT

D gene: NA
J gene: TRBJ2-3
clone size: many
V gene: TRBV6-1
CDR3 protein: CASNGAGAQYLDTQYF
CDR3 DNA: TGTGCCAGCAATGGGGCAGGGGCGCAGTATCTAGATACGCAGTATTTT

D gene: TRBD2
J gene: TRBJ2-1
clone size: NA
V gene: TRBV19
CDR3 protein: CASSSNLAAEQSF
CDR3 DNA: TGTGCCAGTAGTTCCAACCTAGCGGCTGAGCAGTCCTTC

D gene: TRBD2
J gene: TRBJ2-7
clone size: many
V gene: TRBV20-1
CDR3 protein: CSANSGRSYEQYF
CDR3 DNA: TGCAGTGCAAATAGCGGGAGGTCCTACGAGCAGTACTTC

D gene: TRBD1
J gene: TRBJ2-5
clone size: few
V gene: TRBV4-1
CDR3 protein: CASSQQGAGETQYF
CDR3 DNA: TGCGCCAGCAGCCAACAGGGGGCAGGGGAGACCCAGTACTTC

D gene: TRBD2
J gene: TRBJ2-1
clone size: many
V gene: TRBV30
CDR3 protein: CAWSSIEREKSYNEQFF
CDR3 DNA: TGTGCCTGGAGTTCTATCGAGCGGGAGAAATCCTACAATGAGCAGTTCTTC

D gene: NA
J gene: TRBJ1-1
clone size: NA
V gene: TRBV5-1
CDR3 protein: CASSLTGEAFF
CDR3 DNA: TGCGCCAGCAGCCTAACAGGTGAAGCTTTCTTT

D gene: TRBD2
J gene: TRBJ2-2
clone size: NA
V gene: TRBV3-1
CDR3 protein: CASSQDVRAGGMYTGELFF
CDR3 DNA: TGTGCCAGCAGCCAAGATGTTCGAGCGGGAGGAATGTACACCGGGGAGCTGTTTTTT

D gene: NA
J gene: TRBJ1-1
clone size: many
V gene: TRBV19
CDR3 protein: CASSIGPGTTSEAFF
CDR3 DNA: TGTGCCAGTAGTATAGGACCAGGGACAACCTCTGAAGCTTTCTTT

D gene: TRBD1
J gene: TRBJ2-7
clone size: NA
V gene: TRBV29-1
CDR3 protein: CSVEDSGTGGEDYEQYF
CDR3 DNA: TGCAGCGTTGAAGATTCGGGGACAGGGGGAGAAGACTACGAGCAGTACTTC

D gene: NA
J gene: TRBJ1-1
clone size: NA
V gene: TRBV6-1
CDR3 protein: CASSTRATFMNTEAFF
CDR3 DNA: TGTGCCAGCAGTACGAGGGCGACTTTTATGAACACTGAAGCTTTCTTT

D gene: NA
J gene: TRBJ1-1
clone size: many
V gene: TRBV28
CDR3 protein: CASEKNTEAFF
CDR3 DNA: TGTGCCAGCGAGAAGAACACTGAAGCTTTCTTT

D gene: TRBD1
J gene: TRBJ1-1
clone size: NA
V gene: TRBV20-1
CDR3 protein: CSASLILGTGNTEAFF
CDR3 DNA: TGCAGTGCTAGTCTTATTCTCGGGACAGGGAACACTGAAGCTTTCTTT

D gene: TRBD1
J gene: TRBJ2-6
clone size: many
V gene: TRBV11-2
CDR3 protein: CASRGQGVNSGANVLTF
CDR3 DNA: TGTGCCAGCAGGGGACAGGGGGTCAACTCTGGGGCCAACGTCCTGACTTTC

D gene: NA
J gene: TRBJ1-2
clone size: few
V gene: TRBV7-9
CDR3 protein: CASSLATGDGYTF
CDR3 DNA: TGTGCCAGCAGCTTAGCGACGGGGGATGGCTACACCTTC

D gene: NA
J gene: TRBJ2-7
clone size: many
V gene: TRBV2
CDR3 protein: CASRGQGYEQYF
CDR3 DNA: TGTGCCAGCAGGGGGCAGGGTTACGAGCAGTACTTC

D gene: NA
J gene: TRBJ1-2
clone size: NA
V gene: TRBV12-3/TRBV12-4
CDR3 protein: CASRANRGTPRYGYTF
CDR3 DNA: TGTGCCAGCAGGGCAAACCGAGGGACGCCTCGCTATGGCTACACCTTC

D gene: NA
J gene: TRBJ1-1
clone size: NA
V gene: TRBV7-6
CDR3 protein: CASTRGVKTEAFF
CDR3 DNA: TGTGCCAGTACGAGGGGGGTAAAGACTGAAGCTTTCTTT

D gene: TRBD1
J gene: TRBJ2-2
clone size: many
V gene: TRBV28
CDR3 protein: CAIHDRVNGELFF
CDR3 DNA: TGTGCCATCCACGACAGGGTTAACGGGGAGCTGTTTTTT

D gene: NA
J gene: TRBJ2-7
clone size: few
V gene: TRBV20-1
CDR3 protein: CSARDPKKDYEQYF
CDR3 DNA: TGCAGTGCTAGAGATCCGAAGAAGGACTACGAGCAGTACTTC

D gene: TRBD2
J gene: TRBJ2-2
clone size: NA
V gene: TRBV28
CDR3 protein: CASSVGLAGEPNTGELFF
CDR3 DNA: TGTGCCAGCAGCGTAGGACTAGCGGGAGAGCCGAACACCGGGGAGCTGTTTTTT

D gene: TRBD1
J gene: TRBJ1-4
clone size: many
V gene: TRBV28
CDR3 protein: CASSPLRTGGGGKLFF
CDR3 DNA: TGTGCCAGCAGTCCCCTCCGGACAGGGGGCGGAGGAAAACTGTTTTTT

D gene: TRBD1
J gene: TRBJ1-2
clone size: many
V gene: TRBV29-1
CDR3 protein: CSVGPGTGIANYGYTF
CDR3 DNA: TGCAGCGTTGGCCCCGGGACAGGAATAGCTAACTATGGCTACACCTTC

D gene: NA
J gene: TRBJ2-5
clone size: many
V gene: TRBV6-1
CDR3 protein: CASRTEETQYF
CDR3 DNA: TGTGCCAGCAGGACGGAAGAGACCCAGTACTTC

D gene: TRBD2
J gene: TRBJ2-7
clone size: NA
V gene: TRBV3-1
CDR3 protein: CASSPGLGFEQYF
CDR3 DNA: TGTGCCAGCAGCCCAGGACTAGGGTTCGAGCAGTACTTC

D gene: NA
J gene: TRBJ1-2
clone size: few
V gene: TRBV13
CDR3 protein: CASSLMQGRTYGYTF
CDR3 DNA: TGTGCCAGCAGCTTAATGCAGGGAAGAACCTATGGCTACACCTTC

D gene: NA
J gene: TRBJ2-6
clone size: many
V gene: TRBV27
CDR3 protein: CASSFSRRNSGANVLTF
CDR3 DNA: TGTGCCAGCAGTTTTTCCCGACGGAACTCTGGGGCCAACGTCCTGACTTTC

D gene: TRBD1
J gene: TRBJ2-1
clone size: few
V gene: TRBV19
CDR3 protein: CASSWDSTPYNEQFF
CDR3 DNA: TGTGCCAGTAGTTGGGACAGCACCCCCTACAATGAGCAGTTCTTC

D gene: NA
J gene: TRBJ1-5
clone size: NA
V gene: TRBV6-4
CDR3 protein: CARRGRPSQPQHF
CDR3 DNA: TGTGCCAGGAGGGGACGCCCCAGTCAGCCCCAGCATTTT

D gene: NA
J gene: TRBJ2-5
clone size: many
V gene: TRBV28
CDR3 protein: CASSLYSVETQYF
CDR3 DNA: TGTGCCAGCAGTTTGTACAGTGTGGAGACCCAGTACTTC